The 3 T cell receptor beta chains below come from one sample, sequenced in a study of PD-1 blockade in classical Hodgkin lymphoma. Measured with immunoSEQ multiplex PCR; TCRdb has only the in-frame clones, and not every one. The sample comprises about 28,000 clones, 70% of which are singletons, and around 26% rests with the top ten. All the patients suffered relapse after autologous stem cell transplantation, and brentuximab vedotin exposure differed. This material consisted of peripheral blood mononuclear cells (PBMCs), taken before the second cycle of nivolumab. The receptor set was obtained from a human donor with classical Hodgkin lymphoma.

The J gene is TRBJ2-3, the V gene TRBV28, with D possibly matching TRBD2 (6 bases). The CDR3 length is 17 residues. The germline CDR1 and CDR2 sequences are MDHEN and SYDVKM. V lost 2 bases, J lost 1 base, and 16 bases lay in between. The CDR3 loop is CASSLEGLSLGTDTQYF. CDR3 nucleotide sequence: TGTGCCAGCAGTTTAGAGGGACTCTCCTTGGGCACAGATACGCAGTATTTT.

This clone has only one observation. The CDR3 is CASSYQGGTEAFF. The CDR3 bases are TGTGCCAGCAGTTACCAGGGAGGCACTGAAGCTTTCTTT. The rearrangement uses TRBV6-5 and TRBJ1-1; TRBD1 is a possible D gene (5 bases). Trimming shortened V by 2 bases and J by 4 bases, and 8 bases separated the two germline ends. Germline CDR1 MNHEY, CDR2 SVGAGI. CDR3 size: 13 residues.

The chain recombines TRBV28 with TRBJ2-7; TRBD1 agrees at 12 bases. The V gene's germline CDR1 is MDHEN and CDR2 SYDVKM. V shed 4 bases and J 5 bases; nucleotides not matched to a gene: 9. The CDR3 contains 16 residues. The CDR3: CASSYHRGTGGDEQYF. The CDR3 DNA follows: TGTGCCAGCAGTTACCACCGTGGGACAGGGGGCGACGAGCAGTACTTC.